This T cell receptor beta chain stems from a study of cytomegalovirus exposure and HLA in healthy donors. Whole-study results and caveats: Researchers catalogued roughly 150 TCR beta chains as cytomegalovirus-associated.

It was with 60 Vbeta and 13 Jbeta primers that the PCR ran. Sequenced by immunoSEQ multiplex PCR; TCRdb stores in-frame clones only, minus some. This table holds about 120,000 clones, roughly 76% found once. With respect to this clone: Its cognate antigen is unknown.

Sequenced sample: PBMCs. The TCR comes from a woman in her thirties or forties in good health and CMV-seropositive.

CDR3 nucleotide sequence: TGCGCCAGCAGCTTGAACTCAGGAAGGTTTATGAACACTGAAGCTTTCTTT. Translating it yields CASSLNSGRFMNTEAFF. This chain uses TRBV5-1 with TRBJ1-1; D remains unclear. V lost 1 base and J 0 bases, leaving 16 bases between the germline ends. CDR1 and CDR2 (germline): SGHRS, YFSETQ. The CDR3 runs 17 residues.